The rows below give T cell receptor beta chains drawn from one sample of a study of blood T cell repertoires in COVID-19. Sequencing used immunoSEQ multiplex PCR; TCRdb keeps in-frame clones, though not all of them. The sample has about 310,000 clones, roughly 90% seen once. Sequencing used peripheral blood. The receptors shown here come from a woman in her twenties or thirties with COVID-19, enrolled during active disease. Each CDR3 is given with its conserved first and last residue. The order of the fields is CDR3 protein, CDR3 DNA, V gene, J gene, D gene, clone size. The D gene is left open where the match is weak. Clone size is stated in some rows and not others, as once, few, many or a class when expanded.

CDR3aa: CASSQVGQTNTGELFF
CDR3nt: TGTGCCAGCAGCCAGGTTGGACAGACGAACACCGGGGAGCTGTTTTTT
v_gene: TRBV3-1/TRBV3-2
j_gene: TRBJ2-2
d_gene: -
abundance: once

CDR3aa: CASSVVKTGNGYTF
CDR3nt: TGTGCCAGCAGCGTAGTAAAGACAGGGAATGGCTACACCTTC
v_gene: TRBV5-4
j_gene: TRBJ1-2
d_gene: TRBD1
abundance: -

CDR3aa: CASSLSTLENSPLHF
CDR3nt: TGTGCCAGCAGCTTGTCGACTCTAGAGAATTCACCCCTCCACTTT
v_gene: TRBV7-3
j_gene: TRBJ1-6
d_gene: -
abundance: -

CDR3aa: CASSVAGGGAYGYTF
CDR3nt: TGTGCCAGCAGCGTAGCTGGAGGGGGCGCCTATGGCTACACCTTC
v_gene: TRBV9
j_gene: TRBJ1-2
d_gene: TRBD1
abundance: -

CDR3aa: CSVVQNVYGYTF
CDR3nt: TGCAGCGTTGTACAGAATGTCTATGGCTACACCTTC
v_gene: TRBV29-1
j_gene: TRBJ1-2
d_gene: -
abundance: -

CDR3aa: CASNLPGLAGSNEQYF
CDR3nt: TGTGCCAGCAACCTTCCGGGACTAGCGGGATCGAACGAGCAGTACTTC
v_gene: TRBV28
j_gene: TRBJ2-7
d_gene: TRBD2
abundance: -

CDR3aa: CASSQPTGGTEAFF
CDR3nt: TGTGCCAGCAGCCAGCCTACAGGGGGCACTGAAGCTTTCTTT
v_gene: TRBV5-5
j_gene: TRBJ1-1
d_gene: TRBD1
abundance: -

CDR3aa: CASRQGGTNYGYTF
CDR3nt: TGTGCCAGCAGACAGGGCGGAACTAACTATGGCTACACCTTC
v_gene: TRBV3-1/TRBV3-2
j_gene: TRBJ1-2
d_gene: -
abundance: -

CDR3aa: CATQILGAHYEQYF
CDR3nt: TGTGCCACCCAAATCTTAGGGGCGCACTACGAGCAGTACTTC
v_gene: TRBV6-5
j_gene: TRBJ2-7
d_gene: -
abundance: -

CDR3aa: CASSLTGGIAEQYF
CDR3nt: TGCGCCAGCAGCCTTACAGGGGGCATCGCCGAGCAGTACTTC
v_gene: TRBV5-1
j_gene: TRBJ2-7
d_gene: TRBD1
abundance: -